The 26 T cell receptor beta chains reported below all come from one sample, sequenced in a study of blood T cell repertoires in COVID-19. Method: immunoSEQ multiplex PCR; TCRdb's copy keeps in-frame clones and lacks some. Here the sample spans tens of thousands of clones, 85% to 90% being singletons. Material for sequencing was peripheral blood. The receptor set was obtained from a man aged 55 to 70 with acute or convalescent COVID-19.

The V gene is TRBV9, the J gene TRBJ2-1, with a weak D call TRBD2 (6 bases). Germline CDR1 SGDLS, CDR2 YYNGEE. V was pared by 2 bases and J by 4 bases, with 13 bases between. The length of the CDR3 is 15 residues. The CDR3 nucleotides read TGTGCCAGCAGCGTGGGGGACTTGACTTACAATGAGCAGTTCTTC. Its protein is CASSVGDLTYNEQFF.

The chain couples TRBV10-3 to TRBJ2-7; 7 nucleotides align to TRBD1. V shed 10 bases and J 4 bases; nucleotides not matched to a gene: 13. In germline, CDR1 is ENHRY, CDR2 SYGVKD. This CDR3 contains 14 residues. CDR3 bases: TGTGCCACCCAAGGGGGACAGACAACATACGAGCAGTACTTC. Translation: CATQGGQTTYEQYF.

J is TRBJ2-5 and V is TRBV28; 7 nucleotides align to TRBD2. This CDR3 region has 18 residues. Trimming cost V 7 bases and J 2 bases; bases outside gene matches: 19. Germline values: CDR1 MDHEN, CDR2 SYDVKM. The CDR3 DNA reads TGTGCCAGCACCCTCGGGGGGAGGGGTATCACTTCACAAGAGACCCAGTACTTC. Its translation: CASTLGGRGITSQETQYF.

DNA of the CDR3: TGTGCCAGCAGCTTTCAAGGGGCCGGGGAGACCCAGTACTTC. It is translated as CASSFQGAGETQYF. V gene TRBV5-4 combines with J gene TRBJ2-5; tentative D call: TRBD1 (5 bases). Germline CDR1 reads SGHNT; CDR2 reads YYREEE (reference sequence). The length of the CDR3 is 14 residues. The V and J ends lost 2 bases and 5 bases respectively, with 13 bases between them.

The chain recombines TRBV25-1 with TRBJ2-7, with D perhaps TRBD1 (6 bases). There are 18 residues in the CDR3. Trimming left V 6 bases short and J 3 bases short, with 27 bases between. CDR1 is MGHDK and CDR2 is SYGVNS in the germline V gene. DNA of the CDR3: TGTGCCAGCAGCGACCAGACAGGAACCTCGTCGACTTTCTACGAGCAGTACTTC. It codes for CASSDQTGTSSTFYEQYF.

V and J are TRBV2 and TRBJ2-2; TRBD1 matches 10 bases. Germline values: CDR1 SNHLY, CDR2 FYNNEI. V gave up 4 bases and J gave up 5 bases; unmatched junction bases: 4. The CDR3 length is 15 residues. The CDR3 loop reads CASSADRGPTGELFF. In DNA form, the CDR3 reads TGTGCCAGCAGTGCCGACAGGGGGCCTACCGGGGAGCTGTTTTTT.

The V gene is TRBV28, the J gene TRBJ2-3, with TRBD2 identical over 9 bases. This CDR3 comprises 15 residues. Looked up from germline, CDR1 is MDHEN and CDR2 is SYDVKM. Trimming took 4 bases from V and 1 from J; bases not matched to a gene: 3. CDR3 sequence (DNA): TGTGCCAGCAGTTCCCCTAGCGGGGGCACAGATACGCAGTATTTT. Protein: CASSSPSGGTDTQYF.

The V call is TRBV19, the J call TRBJ2-1, with TRBD2 matching 8 bases. The CDR3 sequence is 14 residues long. The germline V gene encodes CDR1 LNHDA and CDR2 SQIVND (reference sequence). The trim removed 6 bases at V and 9 bases at J, leaving 10 bases unmatched. The CDR3 is CASSFQGAGAEQFF. In DNA form, the CDR3 reads TGTGCCAGTAGCTTCCAAGGAGCGGGAGCTGAGCAGTTCTTC.

This clone was counted between two and nine times. This chain connects TRBV5-3 to TRBJ2-1; 12 positions match TRBD2. TRBV5-3 is reported as an ORF; its role is uncertain. The CDR3 spans 18 residues. V shed 4 bases, J shed 6 bases, and the junction held 14 bases outside the gene matches. The CDR3 reads CARSPYPRLAGVANEQFF. CDR3 DNA sequence: TGTGCCAGAAGCCCATACCCAAGACTAGCGGGAGTGGCCAATGAGCAGTTCTTC.

The V and J genes are TRBV6-5 and TRBJ2-7; D is perhaps TRBD1 (6 bases). Trimming took off 6 bases at V and 5 bases at J, with 8 bases between the two ends. Germline V gene data show CDR1 as MNHEY and CDR2 as SVGAGI. The length of the CDR3 is 11 residues. Here the CDR3 reads CASRRDNEQYF. The CDR3 DNA reads TGTGCCAGCAGAAGGGACAACGAGCAGTACTTC.

J is TRBJ1-4 and V is TRBV3-1 (or the pseudogene TRBV3-2); perhaps TRBD1 as D (6 bases). CDR1 is LGHDT and CDR2 is YNNKEL in the germline V gene (reference sequence). The CDR3 has 17 residues. Trimming pared 2 bases from V and 7 bases from J, leaving 20 bases between. DNA of the CDR3: TGTGCCAGCAGCCAATACATAGGCGGAGAGGGGGTTGAAAAACTGTTTTTT. Its translation: CASSQYIGGEGVEKLFF.

Comments on this clone: Other DNA sequences in this specimen translate into the identical CDR3. The rearrangement uses TRBV28 and TRBJ1-3; D is unresolved. CDR3 size: 16 residues. Germline V gene data show CDR1 as MDHEN and CDR2 as SYDVKM. V was clipped by 3 bases and J by 1 base, with 13 bases between them. The CDR3 region is CASSFPSGTSGNTIYF. In nucleotides, the CDR3 is TGTGCCAGCAGTTTCCCCTCCGGTACTTCTGGAAACACCATATATTTT.

This clone was counted once. The chain has TRBV5-1 and TRBJ1-1; tentative D call: TRBD1 (5 bases). V was pared by 4 bases and J by 3 bases, with 10 bases between. The CDR3 covers 13 residues. Germline CDR1 and CDR2: SGHRS and YFSETQ. In DNA form, the CDR3 reads TGCGCCAGCAGCCCGCAGGGTGACACTGAAGCTTTCTTT. It specifies CASSPQGDTEAFF.

This clone was seen just once. The chain uses TRBV5-4 and TRBJ2-3, with 8 bases that match TRBD2. Germline CDR1 is SGHNT and CDR2 is YYREEE (reference sequence). V was pared by 4 bases and J by 3 bases, with 13 bases of the junction left unmatched. The CDR3 contains 17 residues. The CDR3 sequence: CASSKPTSGRRTDTQYF. CDR3 coding DNA: TGTGCCAGCAGCAAACCAACTAGCGGAAGACGGACAGATACGCAGTATTTT.

The rearrangement joins TRBV19 to TRBJ2-1, with a tentative D call TRBD1 (5 bases). Germline lookup yields CDR1 LNHDA and CDR2 SQIVND (reference sequence). Trimming shortened V by 7 bases and J by 0 bases, and 10 bases separated the two germline ends. This CDR3 region has 14 residues. The CDR3 protein is CASIRDSSYNEQFF. CDR3 nucleotides: TGTGCCAGTATACGAGACAGCTCCTACAATGAGCAGTTCTTC.

CDR3: CASSKGPGAGSPLHF. The CDR3 nucleotides read TGTGCCAGCAGCAAAGGACCTGGGGCCGGTTCACCCCTCCACTTT. V gene TRBV21-1 combines with J gene TRBJ1-6; the DNA was not compared with TRBD1, the D call given in the table. TRBV21-1 is assigned pseudogene status. This CDR3 has 15 residues.

The chain links TRBV7-2 to TRBJ2-5; weak D call: TRBD1 (6 bases). Trimming removed 8 bases at V and 6 bases at J, with 25 bases between. Looked up from germline, CDR1 is SGHTA and CDR2 is FQGNSA. The CDR3 totals 16 residues. The CDR3 region has the DNA TGTGCCAGCTCCTCAGGGGTAGGGATTGGGACGAAGACCCAGTACTTC. Translated, it gives CASSSGVGIGTKTQYF.

The rearrangement uses TRBV4-3 and TRBJ2-7, with 8 bases identical to TRBD1. Germline V CDR1 and CDR2: LGHNA, YSLEER. J was trimmed by 4 bases and V by 1 base; bases with no gene match: 9. CDR3 length equals 16 residues. The CDR3 coding sequence is TGCGCCAGCAGCCAAGTCAGCGCAGGGGGCGGGTACGAGCAGTACTTC. This encodes CASSQVSAGGGYEQYF.

The V and J genes are TRBV9 and TRBJ2-1; 8 bases align to TRBD2. CDR1 is SGDLS, CDR2 YYNGEE, per germline. This CDR3 comprises 16 residues. J gave up 1 base and V 3 bases, and 6 bases lay outside the gene matches. The CDR3 region has the DNA TGTGCCAGCAGCGCGTTAAGCGGGAGTTCCTACAATGAGCAGTTCTTC. Protein sequence: CASSALSGSSYNEQFF.

The genes are TRBV30 and TRBJ2-1, with D tentatively TRBD1 (5 bases). This CDR3 contains 16 residues. Germline loops: CDR1 GTSNPN, CDR2 SVGIG (reference sequence). The V end lost 4 bases, the J end lost 1 base, and 17 bases lay between the germline ends. CDR3 region: CAWKGVFQTSYNEQFF. The CDR3 region has the DNA TGTGCCTGGAAAGGGGTCTTCCAGACTTCCTACAATGAGCAGTTCTTC.

The rearrangement joins TRBV28 to TRBJ2-2, with D perhaps matching TRBD2 (6 bases). The V end lost 5 bases, the J end lost 3 bases, and 19 bases lay between the germline ends. CDR1 and CDR2 from the germline V gene are MDHEN and SYDVKM. The CDR3 length is 17 residues. CDR3 DNA: TGTGCCAGCAGTCTACCCCGAGGGCGGGAATACACCGGGGAGCTGTTTTTT. It specifies CASSLPRGREYTGELFF.

The chain links TRBV18 to TRBJ1-1; perhaps TRBD1 as D (5 bases). The germline CDR1 and CDR2 sequences are KGHSH and LQKENI. V was cut by 6 bases and J by 1 base, with 21 bases left in between. The length of the CDR3 is 17 residues. CDR3 in amino acids: CASSPISTETGNTEAFF. CDR3 DNA: TGTGCCAGCTCTCCGATATCGACAGAGACCGGGAACACTGAAGCTTTCTTT.

The rearrangement uses TRBV3-1 (or the pseudogene TRBV3-2) and TRBJ1-6; 8 nucleotides align to TRBD1. Germline lookup yields CDR1 LGHDT and CDR2 YNNKEL (reference sequence). The CDR3 is 15 residues long. V lost 1 base and J lost 8; bases outside the gene matches: 4. The CDR3 loop reads CASSQGQGAYSPLHF. CDR3 coding DNA: TGTGCCAGCAGCCAAGGTCAGGGGGCGTATTCACCCCTCCACTTT.

The V call is TRBV7-2, the J call TRBJ1-4; the D gene is possibly TRBD1 (6 bases). The CDR3 is 15 residues long. CDR1 SGHTA and CDR2 FQGNSA come from the germline V gene. The ends were cut back, 6 bases at V and 3 bases at J, with 14 bases in the middle. The CDR3 loop is CASSSQGRANEKLFF. The CDR3 DNA reads as TGTGCCAGCAGTTCTCAGGGGAGGGCTAATGAAAAACTGTTTTTT. Full variable domain (outside the CDR3, taken from reference TRBV7-2 and TRBJ1-4): GAGVSQSPSNKVTEKGKDVELRCDPISGHTALYWYRQSLGQGLEFLIYFQGNSAPDKSGLPSDRFSAERTGGSVSTLTIQRTQQEDSAVYLCASSSQGRANEKLFFGSGTQLSVL.

The chain uses TRBV19 and TRBJ2-3, with TRBD2 as a possible D gene (6 bases). The CDR3 has 14 residues. Germline loops: CDR1 LNHDA, CDR2 SQIVND (reference sequence). V gave up 4 bases and J gave up 2 bases, with 10 bases separating them. CDR3 in DNA: TGTGCCAGTAGTACATCTAGCGCCACAGATACGCAGTATTTT. Amino acids: CASSTSSATDTQYF.

DNA for the CDR3: TGTGCCAGCTCACCGTCCAGGGACTCCTACGAGCAGTACTTC. It encodes CASSPSRDSYEQYF. This sequence joins TRBV18 and TRBJ2-7; D perhaps matches TRBD1 (5 bases). CDR3 size: 14 residues. Germline-derived CDR1 and CDR2 are KGHSH and LQKENI. V lost 3 bases and J lost 0, with 9 bases in between.